This T cell receptor (beta chain) comes out of a study of shared clonotypes between healthy human individuals (dated by TCRdb to 2018 to 2021). In the study overall: The cohort comprised a couple of women and a few men aged 18 to 49 years. Each donor's leukapheresis produced roughly between about 0.9 and 9.5 billion PBMCs. The study deeply sequenced blood TCR repertoires of five healthy adults to estimate repertoire size and the extent of clonotype sharing between individuals. Libraries were prepared and TCR repertoires were sequenced by different laboratories using diverse techniques, in order to increase sequencing depth and limit assay-specific biases. For each donor, CD4 naive and CD4 memory were each given three plates, CD8 naive was given two plates, and CD8 memory was given one plate.

In the case of this clone: The specificity of this receptor is unknown. It has no much larger one-base neighbor in the sample; base qualities were not kept.

Overall study results and their limits: Incomplete sequencing was indicated by rarefaction of sorted-subset datasets, despite the large sequencing depth. Naive subsets generally had larger estimated clonotype richness than memory subsets did. The genetic and exposure-history diversity represented was limited by the small number of donors. Sampling was limited to blood, and TCR repertoires in tissue likely differ from TCR repertoires in blood. When a few donors were compared, the shared fraction of clonotypes was about 5.5% for naive CD4, roughly 3.4% for naive CD8, 2% to 2.5% for memory CD4, and less than 0.5% for memory CD8. Compared with non-shared clonotypes, the clonotypes found in all four sorted-subset donors had higher generation probabilities. Pairwise subsampling indicated that sequencing depth was expected to affect the degree of clonotype sharing among donors.

Using the deep immunoSEQ assay, multiplex PCR amplified TCR CDR3 regions from genomic DNA. Extracted genomic DNA from each cell subset was spread evenly across all wells of several immunoSEQ 96-well plates, with each plate serving as a replicate. For sorted subsets, each replicate PCR was loaded with roughly 190 ng genomic DNA, equivalent to 25,000 to 35,000 T cell genomes. Purified libraries were measured with a Qubit 3.0 fluorometer, size-checked on a Bioanalyzer 2100, and measured again with the KAPA Library Quantification kit. Every immunoSEQ 96-well plate was sequenced on a separate single-read 150-cycle Illumina NextSeq 550 flow cell. Concerning the study's data processing: Because the immunoSEQ output held only junctional sequences and lacked quality scores, the filtering could not match the filtering applied to full-length reads. To assign V/J genes and CDR3, sequences were annotated using PyIR, a Python wrapper for IgBLAST v1.9, with IMGT germline references. Any read was removed if the V/J assignment was weak (E-value above 1e-6), the CDR3 was missing, or the read contained stop codons, out-of-frame junctions, or ambiguous translated residues. A V3J clonotype was defined by an identical inferred V gene, J gene, and CDR3 amino acid sequence. The percentage overlap between two repertoires was calculated by dividing the number of shared unique clonotypes by the size of the smaller repertoire. Repertoire richness was assessed with RTK rarefaction, the Chao1 estimator, and Recon v2.1 estimates of unobserved clonotypes. For all TCRbeta clonotypes obtained by the gDNA method from several donors, generation probabilities were computed with OLGA. The source is immuneACCESS, and TCRdb retained only in-frame sequences with V and J called. Part of the clones is not carried over; for the studies checked, unresolved V genes explain less than half of this, and the remainder is unexplained. D and trimming come from the DNA, and the V and J calls and clone size come from that table. The sample includes approximately 2,300,000 clones, with about 90% observed a single time. Of the sample, about 0.41% falls within the top ten clones.

Trimming takes 1 base from V and 2 bases from J, and the germline ends sit 17 bases apart. Reading the germline V gene gives CDR1 SGHVS and CDR2 FNYEAQ. The CDR3 sequence holds 17 residues, the cysteine and phenylalanine included. The CDR3 DNA has 51 bases and is translated from base 1. Donors were healthy HIV-negative adults with no recently reported acute infections or vaccinations. All donors were Caucasian adults living in Nashville, Tennessee, USA. Magnetic negative selection was used to enrich CD4+ T cells, after which naive cells were positively selected on CD45RA and the negative fraction became the memory subset. Blood was obtained by leukapheresis, after which PBMCs were separated by Ficoll-Histopaque density gradient centrifugation and cryopreserved in liquid nitrogen vapor phase. Analytical flow cytometry was used to check the purity and quantity of each magnetically sorted T cell population. Genomic DNA was isolated from each sorted fraction and quantified by UV absorbance on a Nanodrop 2000c.

Sequencing was carried out using naive CD4+ T cells from PBMCs. This sample's cell subset or site label indicates: CD45RA+ positively selected. This sequence was found in a man between 18 and 35 years old in good health. Some clones in this sample may be carry-over from other donors' samples. This chain joins TRBV7-6 to TRBJ2-5; perhaps TRBD2 is the D gene, with 8 bases matching. The CDR3 loop reads CASSLVAGGRGQETQYF. The DNA sequence follows: TGTGCCAGCAGCTTAGTGGCGGGGGGCAGGGGGCAAGAGACCCAGTACTTC.